This TCR beta chain came from a study of tumor-infiltrating lymphocytes in primary liver carcinoma. For the study at large: Maximum tumor diameters ranged from roughly 4 to 11 cm, stage T1-T3 N0M0. Study-wide points: Overlap between tumor regions exceeded overlap of tumor with adjacent tissue or blood.

About this clonotype: Its antigen is not known. A much larger clone differs by one base, so this may be a read error.

From around 520 ng of total RNA, TCR beta-specific cDNA was reverse-transcribed using a constant-region primer. Slightly modified ARM-PCR with three nested multiplex PCR rounds yielded TCR beta libraries. In the first two PCR rounds, TRBV1-TRBV30 forward primers were paired with a C-beta reverse primer, and each round lasted approximately 9 cycles. TCRdb recomputed calls from the multiplex PCR reads with MiXCR, one row per CDR3 protein. The sample has about 320,000 distinct CDR3 sequences, about 62% seen once. Both blood RNA, taken from unsorted whole blood, and germline DNA were extracted. Germline-derived CDR1 and CDR2 are SGHDN and FVKESK. The CDR3 totals 13 residues.

The receptor comes from a middle-aged man with primary liver carcinoma and hepatitis B virus infection. This chain links TRBV14 with TRBJ2-7; the match to TRBD1 covers 10 bases. The sequenced sample consisted of peripheral blood. As DNA, the CDR3 is TGTGCCAACAGCCAAGGGACAGGGGCCGAGCAGTACTTC. Translation: CANSQGTGAEQYF.